The 9 T cell receptor beta chains listed next were all sequenced from one sample in a study of OX40 agonist ivuxolimab in advanced cancers. The data were produced by immunoSEQ multiplex PCR, yet TCRdb's version contains in-frame clones alone and is incomplete. The table has approximately 70,000 clones, around nine tenths seen once; the top ten hold 0.5% to 0.55%. Here the sequenced sample was CD4+ or CD8+ T cells sorted from blood, taken in a trial of the OX40 agonist ivuxolimab. Source of these receptors: an adult with an advanced solid tumor such as melanoma, head and neck, liver or kidney cancer.

The chain couples TRBV7-8 to TRBJ2-5; D is perhaps TRBD2 (5 bases). Trimming pared 5 bases from V and 7 bases from J, leaving 11 bases between. CDR1 and CDR2 (germline): SGHVS, FQNEAQ. The CDR3 totals 12 residues. CDR3 protein: CASSLPRVTQYF. In DNA form, the CDR3 reads TGTGCCAGCAGCCTCCCGAGGGTGACCCAGTACTTC. Together with reference TRBV7-8 and TRBJ2-5, the CDR3 gives the full variable domain: GAGVSQSPRYKVAKRGQDVALRCDPISGHVSLFWYQQALGQGPEFLTYFQNEAQLDKSGLPSDRFFAERPEGSVSTLKIQRTQQEDSAVYLCASSLPRVTQYFGPGTRLLVL.

The chain links TRBV4-2 to TRBJ2-7; D remains unclear. Trimming took off 0 bases at V and 3 bases at J, with 12 bases between the two ends. Germline-derived CDR1 and CDR2 are LGHNA and YNFKEQ. The CDR3 spans 15 residues. CDR3 in DNA: TGTGCCAGCAGCCAAGATCGTTTGGGGATCTACGAGCAGTACTTC. Translated: CASSQDRLGIYEQYF.

The chain recombines TRBV10-3 with TRBJ2-5, with 14 bases matching TRBD2. CDR3 length equals 16 residues. The junction had 7 bases not matched to a gene; V was cut back by 5 bases and J by 5 bases. Germline loops: CDR1 ENHRY, CDR2 SYGVKD. Here the CDR3 reads CAISRLAGGPTETQYF. The CDR3 nucleotides read TGTGCCATCAGTCGACTAGCGGGAGGGCCGACGGAGACCCAGTACTTC.

Points on this clone: The sample holds other DNA sequences that translate to the same CDR3. V is TRBV7-2 and J is TRBJ2-3; the match to TRBD2 covers 7 bases. The CDR3 consists of 14 residues. After removal of 1 base from V and 6 bases from J, the junction contained 4 bases not matched to a gene. Per germline, CDR1 SGHTA and CDR2 FQGNSA. The CDR3 sequence: CASSLGLAGDTQYF. The CDR3 DNA sequence: TGTGCCAGCAGCTTAGGACTAGCAGGCGATACGCAGTATTTT.

This chain joins TRBV7-3 and TRBJ1-2; weak D call: TRBD1 (5 bases). The CDR3 spans 13 residues. Trimming took off 1 base at V and 6 bases at J, with 9 bases between the two ends. Per germline, CDR1 SGHTA and CDR2 FQGTGA. CDR3 sequence (DNA): TGTGCCAGCAGCTTAAACCGGGGGGATGGCTACACCTTC. This codes for CASSLNRGDGYTF. Full variable domain (remainder filled in from reference TRBV7-3 and TRBJ1-2): GAGVSQTPSNKVTEKGKYVELRCDPISGHTALYWYRQSLGQGPEFLIYFQGTGAADDSGLPNDRFFAVRPEGSVSTLKIQRTERGDSAVYLCASSLNRGDGYTFGSGTRLTVV.

The chain employs TRBV29-1 and TRBJ2-5; TRBD1 agrees at 8 bases. Germline V CDR1 and CDR2: SQVTM, ANQGSEA. V dropped 0 bases and J dropped 5; count of bases not matched to a gene: 8. The CDR3 length is 15 residues. DNA for the CDR3: TGCAGCGTTGAAGATAGTCAGGGGGCTCGGGAGACCCAGTACTTC. This encodes CSVEDSQGARETQYF. The full variable domain, its missing parts supplied by reference TRBV29-1 and TRBJ2-5, is SAVISQKPSRDICQRGTSLTIQCQVDSQVTMMFWYRQQPGQSLTLIATANQGSEATYESGFVIDKFPISRPNLTFSTLTVSNMSPEDSSIYLCSVEDSQGARETQYFGPGTRLLVL.

This clone appeared once. The chain employs TRBV6-6 and TRBJ1-1; TRBD1 is a possible D gene (6 bases). Germline lookup yields CDR1 MNHNY and CDR2 SVGAGI (reference sequence). The CDR3 is made up of 15 amino acids. Trimming left V 6 bases short and J 0 bases short, with 14 bases between. The CDR3 DNA reads TGTGCCAGCAGCCATAGACAGGCGGTGAACACTGAAGCTTTCTTT. It codes for CASSHRQAVNTEAFF.

This chain links TRBV10-3 with TRBJ2-1; TRBD2 aligns across 7 bases. Trimming at V came to 4 bases and at J to 3 bases, leaving 9 bases not matched to a gene. In germline, CDR1 is ENHRY, CDR2 SYGVKD. The CDR3 length is 16 residues. CDR3 amino acids: CAISGAGVGYYNEQFF. In DNA, the CDR3 is TGTGCCATCAGTGGGGCGGGAGTTGGTTACTACAATGAGCAGTTCTTC.

This clone was detected only once. The chain is built from TRBV28 and TRBJ2-3; D may be TRBD1 (5 bases). The germline V and J ends were trimmed by 2 bases and 5 bases, with 14 bases remaining between them. There are 15 residues in the CDR3. Germline V gene data show CDR1 as MDHEN and CDR2 as SYDVKM. The CDR3 loop reads CASSLAIRVQDTQYF. Written as DNA, the CDR3 is TGTGCCAGCAGTTTAGCGATCAGGGTACAAGATACGCAGTATTTT.